The clone carrying this T cell receptor beta chain was observed a handful of times. The antigen is not known. It was with 60 Vbeta and 13 Jbeta primers that the PCR ran. The table came from immunoSEQ multiplex PCR; TCRdb's copy has only in-frame clones and leaves some out. The sample includes 130,000 or so clones, roughly 86% of them seen just once. This record belongs to a study of cytomegalovirus exposure and HLA in healthy donors. Study results and caveats: Cytomegalovirus association was assigned to about 150 TCR beta chains.

V lost 3 bases to trimming and J lost 4 bases; unmatched junction nucleotides: 8. The CDR3 has 15 residues. Germline V gives CDR1 SGDLS, CDR2 YYNGEE. The receptor was isolated from a man aged 18 to 30 in good health and CMV-seropositive. The chain joins TRBV9 to TRBJ1-2; 8 bases match TRBD1. The sequencing input was PBMCs. CDR3 coding DNA: TGTGCCAGCAGCGACGGACAGGGAGCCTTCTATGGCTACACCTTC. Translation: CASSDGQGAFYGYTF.